This T cell receptor beta chain is from a study of blood T cell repertoires in COVID-19. Data came from immunoSEQ multiplex PCR; TCRdb stores just in-frame clones and leaves some out. Of some 230,000 clones listed, around 84% are singletons. CDR1 is LNHNV and CDR2 is YYDKDF in the germline V gene (reference sequence). With 8 bases clipped from V and 2 bases from J, the junction kept 4 bases outside the gene matches. The CDR3 totals 13 residues. The specimen was peripheral blood. This TCR derives from a woman in her sixties or seventies who had recovered from COVID-19. The rearrangement links TRBV15 to TRBJ2-3; 7 nucleotides match TRBD1. CDR3 coding DNA: TGTGCCACCCAGACAGGGAACACAGATACGCAGTATTTT. It encodes CATQTGNTDTQYF.